This record concerns one T cell receptor beta chain sequence. The data derive from a study of control samples from healthy donors and cancer patients. V lost 2 bases to trimming and J lost 6 bases; unmatched junction nucleotides: 8. CDR1 and CDR2 (germline): SGHTA, FQGTGA. The CDR3 contains 16 residues. Data came from immunoSEQ multiplex PCR; TCRdb stores just in-frame clones and leaves some out. The table includes some 2,000 clones, approximately 78% detected once. The gene calls are TRBV7-3 and TRBJ2-2, with 8 bases aligning to TRBD1. The sequenced sample consisted of formalin-fixed, paraffin-embedded tissue. The origin of this receptor is a female donor with lung cancer. This CDR3 reads CASSLLAGGLSGELFF. Here the CDR3 DNA reads TGTGCCAGCAGCTTACTCGCAGGGGGCTTATCCGGGGAGCTGTTTTTT.